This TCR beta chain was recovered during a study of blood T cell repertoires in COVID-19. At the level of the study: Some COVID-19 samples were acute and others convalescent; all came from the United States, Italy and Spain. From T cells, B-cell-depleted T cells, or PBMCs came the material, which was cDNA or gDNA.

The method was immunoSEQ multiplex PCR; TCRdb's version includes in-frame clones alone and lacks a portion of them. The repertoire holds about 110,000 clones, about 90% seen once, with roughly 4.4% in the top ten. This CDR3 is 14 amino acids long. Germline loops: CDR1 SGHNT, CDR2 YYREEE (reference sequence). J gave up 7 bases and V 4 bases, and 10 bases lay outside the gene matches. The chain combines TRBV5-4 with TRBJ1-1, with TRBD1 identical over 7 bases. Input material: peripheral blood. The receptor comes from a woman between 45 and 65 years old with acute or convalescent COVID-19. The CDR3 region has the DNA TGTGCCAGCAGCCCGGTGGGACAGTCATTTGAAGCTTTCTTT. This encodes CASSPVGQSFEAFF.